This T cell receptor (beta chain) was sequenced for a study of T-cell memory formation after mild COVID-19. Study-level results: Contracting clones from day 15 to 85 had balanced CD4/CD8; later expanders favoured CD4+.

Per germline, CDR1 SGHVS and CDR2 FNYEAQ. V shed 5 bases and J shed 3 bases, with 14 bases lying between them. The CDR3 is made up of 15 amino acids. This clonotype was found many times. Its antigen is not identified. TCRdb reprocessed the 5' RACE reads with MiXCR, giving one entry per CDR3 protein. Here the sample spans around 450,000 distinct CDR3 sequences, roughly 20% being singletons. The receptor's source is an adult woman who had mild COVID-19 (a few samples of this study predate the infection). Cell type and time point are not known. The sequenced material came from PBMCs or a T cell subset sorted from them (not recorded which). The J gene is TRBJ2-1, the V gene TRBV7-6; possibly TRBD1 or TRBD2 for D (5 bases each). The CDR3 spells CASSHERDGYNEQFF. CDR3 nucleotides: TGTGCCAGCAGCCATGAAAGGGACGGCTACAATGAGCAGTTCTTC.